This T cell receptor (beta chain) is from a study of human T cells and chemical hapten exposure. Study background: While the approximately 24-week study was under way, patients received diphenylcyclopropenone on the scalp every week. Across samples, TCR yields varied, mostly owing to small differences in pooled library volumes.

Described time point: pre-sensitization, week 0. Treatment defined: therapeutic diphenylcyclopropenone sensitization with weekly scalp DPC. TCRdb re-called the RACE reads through MiXCR, storing one row per CDR3 protein. Of some 200,000 distinct CDR3 sequences in the sample, approximately 31% were seen once. The specimen was whole blood, collected in connection with sensitization to the hapten diphenylcyclopropenone (DPC). This clonotype originated in a woman aged 25 to 45 with alopecia areata. Some clones in this sample may be carry-over from other donors' samples.

CDR3 loop: CASSLGSPSGATDTQYF. The CDR3 DNA follows: TGCGCCAGCAGCTTGGGGTCCCCCAGCGGGGCCACAGATACGCAGTATTTT. The gene calls are TRBV5-1 and TRBJ2-3; 7 bases line up with TRBD2. The V gene end was trimmed by 0 bases and the J gene end by 2 bases; junction bases not matched to a gene: 9. Germline V gives CDR1 SGHRS, CDR2 YFSETQ. This CDR3 region has 17 residues.